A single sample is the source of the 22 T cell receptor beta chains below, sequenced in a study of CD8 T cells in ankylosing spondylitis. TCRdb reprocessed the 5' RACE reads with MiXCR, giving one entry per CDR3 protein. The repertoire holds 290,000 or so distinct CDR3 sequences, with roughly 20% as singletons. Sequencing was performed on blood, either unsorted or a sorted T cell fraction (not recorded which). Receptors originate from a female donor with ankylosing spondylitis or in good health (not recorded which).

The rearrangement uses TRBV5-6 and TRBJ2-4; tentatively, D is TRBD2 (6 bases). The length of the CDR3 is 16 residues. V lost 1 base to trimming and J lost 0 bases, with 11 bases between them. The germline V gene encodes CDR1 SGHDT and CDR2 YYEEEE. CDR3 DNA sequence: TGTGCCAGCAGCTTGATGGCGGGACTAGCCAAAAACATTCAGTACTTC. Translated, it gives CASSLMAGLAKNIQYF. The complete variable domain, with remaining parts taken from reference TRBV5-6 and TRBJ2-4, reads DAGVTQSPTHLIKTRGQQVTLRCSPKSGHDTVSWYQQALGQGPQFIFQYYEEEERQRGNFPDRFSGHQFPNYSSELNVNALLLGDSALYLCASSLMAGLAKNIQYFGAGTRLSVL.

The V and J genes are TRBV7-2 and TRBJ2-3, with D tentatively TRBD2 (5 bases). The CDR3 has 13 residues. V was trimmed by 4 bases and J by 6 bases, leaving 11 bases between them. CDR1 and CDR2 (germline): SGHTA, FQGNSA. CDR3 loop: CASSYDPGDTQYF. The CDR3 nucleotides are TGTGCCAGCAGCTACGACCCGGGGGATACGCAGTATTTT.

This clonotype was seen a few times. The CDR3 is CASSFLGTEAFF. In DNA, the CDR3 is TGTGCCAGCAGCTTCCTCGGCACTGAAGCTTTCTTT. The J gene is TRBJ1-1, the V gene TRBV3-1; no clear D. V lost 5 bases to trimming and J lost 4 bases, with 8 bases between them. This CDR3 has 12 residues. CDR1 LGHDT and CDR2 YNNKEL come from the germline V gene (reference sequence).

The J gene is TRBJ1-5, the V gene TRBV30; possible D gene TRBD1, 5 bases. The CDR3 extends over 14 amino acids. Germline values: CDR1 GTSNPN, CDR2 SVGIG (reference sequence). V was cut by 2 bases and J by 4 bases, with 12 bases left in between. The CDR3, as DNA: TGTGCCTGGAGTAGGGGTCGGGGAAATCAGCCCCAGCATTTT. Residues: CAWSRGRGNQPQHF.

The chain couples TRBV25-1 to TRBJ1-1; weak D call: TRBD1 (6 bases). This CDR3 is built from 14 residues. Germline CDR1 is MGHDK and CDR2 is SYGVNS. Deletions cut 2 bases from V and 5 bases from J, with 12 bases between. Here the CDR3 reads CASSEGGVWTEAFF. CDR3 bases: TGTGCCAGCAGTGAAGGGGGCGTATGGACTGAAGCTTTCTTT.

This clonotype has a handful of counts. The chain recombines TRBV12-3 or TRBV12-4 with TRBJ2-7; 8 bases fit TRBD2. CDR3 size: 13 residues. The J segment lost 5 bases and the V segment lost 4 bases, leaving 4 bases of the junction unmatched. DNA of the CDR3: TGTGCCAGCAGTTCGGGAGGGTGGAACGAGCAGTACTTC. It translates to CASSSGGWNEQYF.

DNA for the CDR3: TGTGCCAGCAGCTTAAATAGCTGGGGTACGCAGTATTTT. It yields the protein CASSLNSWGTQYF. The rearrangement links TRBV5-6 to TRBJ2-3, with D uncertain. This CDR3 region has 13 residues. V was shortened by 2 bases and J by 8 bases, with 12 bases between the two germline ends. Germline CDR1 reads SGHDT; CDR2 reads YYEEEE. Drawing the rest from reference TRBV5-6 and TRBJ2-3, the complete variable domain is DAGVTQSPTHLIKTRGQQVTLRCSPKSGHDTVSWYQQALGQGPQFIFQYYEEEERQRGNFPDRFSGHQFPNYSSELNVNALLLGDSALYLCASSLNSWGTQYFGPGTRLTVL.

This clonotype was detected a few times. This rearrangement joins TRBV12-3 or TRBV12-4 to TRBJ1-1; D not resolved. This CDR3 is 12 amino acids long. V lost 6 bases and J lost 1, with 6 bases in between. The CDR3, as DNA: TGTGCCAGCAGGACACCGAACACTGAAGCTTTCTTT. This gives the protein CASRTPNTEAFF.

Here the CDR3 reads CASSAEITDTQYF. The CDR3 nucleotides are TGTGCCAGCAGCGCAGAGATCACAGATACGCAGTATTTT. The V call is TRBV11-2, the J call TRBJ2-3; D not certain. V was cut by 5 bases and J by 2 bases, with 8 bases left in between. This CDR3 spans 13 amino acids. The germline CDR1 and CDR2 sequences are SGHAT and FQNNGV.

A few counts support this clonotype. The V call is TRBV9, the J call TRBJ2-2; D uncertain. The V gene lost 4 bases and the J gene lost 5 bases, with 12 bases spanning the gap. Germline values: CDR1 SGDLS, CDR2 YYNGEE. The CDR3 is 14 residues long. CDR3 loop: CASSKSSRTGELFF. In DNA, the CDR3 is TGTGCCAGCAGCAAATCGAGCCGGACCGGGGAGCTGTTTTTT.

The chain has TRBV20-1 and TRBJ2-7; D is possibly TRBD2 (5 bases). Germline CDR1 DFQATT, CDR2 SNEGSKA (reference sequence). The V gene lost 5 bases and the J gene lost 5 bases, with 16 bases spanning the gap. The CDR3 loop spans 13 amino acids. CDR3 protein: CSARFMAEDEQYF. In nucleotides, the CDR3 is TGCAGTGCTCGATTCATGGCGGAGGACGAGCAGTACTTC.

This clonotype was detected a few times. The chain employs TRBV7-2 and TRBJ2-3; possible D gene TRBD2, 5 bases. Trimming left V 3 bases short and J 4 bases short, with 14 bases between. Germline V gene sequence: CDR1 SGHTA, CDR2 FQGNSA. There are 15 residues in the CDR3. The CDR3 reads CASSFSGEGPDTQYF. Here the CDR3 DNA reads TGTGCCAGCAGCTTCTCCGGAGAGGGCCCAGATACGCAGTATTTT.

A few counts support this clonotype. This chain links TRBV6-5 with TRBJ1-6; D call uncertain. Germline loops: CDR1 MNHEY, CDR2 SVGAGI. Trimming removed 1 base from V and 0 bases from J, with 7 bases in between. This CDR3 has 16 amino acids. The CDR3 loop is CASSYYGSSYNSPLHF. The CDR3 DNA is TGTGCCAGCAGTTACTACGGGAGCTCCTATAATTCACCCCTCCACTTT.

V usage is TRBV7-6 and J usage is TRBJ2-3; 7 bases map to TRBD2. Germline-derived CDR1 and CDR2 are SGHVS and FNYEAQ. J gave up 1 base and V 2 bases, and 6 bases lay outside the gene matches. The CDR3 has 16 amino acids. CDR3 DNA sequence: TGTGCCAGCAGCTTAATCGGCCTAGCGGGCACAGATACGCAGTATTTT. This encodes CASSLIGLAGTDTQYF.

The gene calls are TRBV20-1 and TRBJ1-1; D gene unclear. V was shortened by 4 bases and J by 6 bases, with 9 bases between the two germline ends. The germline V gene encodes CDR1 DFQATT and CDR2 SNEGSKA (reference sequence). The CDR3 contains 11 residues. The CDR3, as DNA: TGCAGTGCTAAACCAAGCGCTGAAGCTTTCTTT. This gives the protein CSAKPSAEAFF.

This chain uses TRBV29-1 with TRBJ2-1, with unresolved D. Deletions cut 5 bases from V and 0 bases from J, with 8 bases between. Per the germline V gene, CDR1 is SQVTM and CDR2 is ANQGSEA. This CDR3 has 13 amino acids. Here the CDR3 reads CSVRPSSYNEQFF. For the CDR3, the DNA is TGCAGCGTTCGGCCTAGCTCCTACAATGAGCAGTTCTTC.

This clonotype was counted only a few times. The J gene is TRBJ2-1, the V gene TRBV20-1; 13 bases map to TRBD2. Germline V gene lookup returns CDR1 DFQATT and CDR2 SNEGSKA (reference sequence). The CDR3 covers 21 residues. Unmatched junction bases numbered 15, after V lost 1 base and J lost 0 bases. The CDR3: CSARAPGLAGASRDSYNEQFF. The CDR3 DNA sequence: TGCAGTGCTAGAGCCCCAGGACTAGCGGGAGCGAGTCGGGACTCCTACAATGAGCAGTTCTTC.

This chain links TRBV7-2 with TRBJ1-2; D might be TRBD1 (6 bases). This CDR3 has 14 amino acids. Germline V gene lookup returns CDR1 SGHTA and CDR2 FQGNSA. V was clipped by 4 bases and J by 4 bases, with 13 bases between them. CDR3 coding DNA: TGTGCCAGCAGCTACGGACAGCGAGGCTATGGCTACACCTTC. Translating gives CASSYGQRGYGYTF.

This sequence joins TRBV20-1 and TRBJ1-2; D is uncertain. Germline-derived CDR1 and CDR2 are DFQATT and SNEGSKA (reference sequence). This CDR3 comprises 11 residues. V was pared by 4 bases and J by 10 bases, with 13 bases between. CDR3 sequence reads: CSANRGGAYTF. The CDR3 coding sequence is TGCAGTGCTAATCGGGGAGGAGCCTACACCTTC.

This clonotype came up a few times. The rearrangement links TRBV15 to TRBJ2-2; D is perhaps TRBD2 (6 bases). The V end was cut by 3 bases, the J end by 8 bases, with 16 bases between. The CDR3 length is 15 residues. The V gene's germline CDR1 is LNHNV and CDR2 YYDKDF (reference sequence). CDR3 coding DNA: TGTGCCACCAGCAGGAGGGACTTCTTCGTGGGGGAGCTGTTTTTT. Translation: CATSRRDFFVGELFF.

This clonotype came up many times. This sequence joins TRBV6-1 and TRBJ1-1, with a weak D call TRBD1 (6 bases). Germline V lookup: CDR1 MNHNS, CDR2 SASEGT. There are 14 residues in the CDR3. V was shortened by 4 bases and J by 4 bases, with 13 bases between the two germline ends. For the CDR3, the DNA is TGTGCCAGCAGTGCCCAGGGGCCAGGCACTGAAGCTTTCTTT. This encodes CASSAQGPGTEAFF.

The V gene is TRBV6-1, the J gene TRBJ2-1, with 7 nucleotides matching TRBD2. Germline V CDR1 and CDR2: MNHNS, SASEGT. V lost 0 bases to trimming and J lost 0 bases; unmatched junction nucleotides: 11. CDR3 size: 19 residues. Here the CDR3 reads CASSEAGLAEPSSYNEQFF. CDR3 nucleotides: TGTGCCAGCAGTGAAGCAGGGCTAGCGGAGCCTAGCTCCTACAATGAGCAGTTCTTC.